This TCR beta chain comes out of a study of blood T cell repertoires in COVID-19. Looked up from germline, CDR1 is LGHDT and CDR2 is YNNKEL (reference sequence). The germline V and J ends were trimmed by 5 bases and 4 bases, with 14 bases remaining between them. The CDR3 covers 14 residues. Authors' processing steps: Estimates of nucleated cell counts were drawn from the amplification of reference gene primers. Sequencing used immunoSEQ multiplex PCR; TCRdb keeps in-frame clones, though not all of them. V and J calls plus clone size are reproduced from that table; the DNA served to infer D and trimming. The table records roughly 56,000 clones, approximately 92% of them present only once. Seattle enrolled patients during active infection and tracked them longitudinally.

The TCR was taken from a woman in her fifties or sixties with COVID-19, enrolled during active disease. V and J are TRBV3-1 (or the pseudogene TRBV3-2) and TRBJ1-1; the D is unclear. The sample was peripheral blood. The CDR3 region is CASSARLVATEAFF. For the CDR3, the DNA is TGTGCCAGCAGCGCTAGGCTGGTTGCCACTGAAGCTTTCTTT.